Listed below are T cell receptor beta chains from one sample, sequenced in a study of T cells in Graves' hyperthyroidism and ophthalmopathy. TCRdb reprocessed the multiplex PCR reads with MiXCR, giving one entry per CDR3 protein. This sample carries around 600,000 distinct CDR3 sequences, 15% to 17% of them seen once, and the ten largest clones take around 7.8%. The sample consisted of blood. These receptors were taken from a woman aged 30 to 39 with Graves' hyperthyroidism. Each CDR3 is given with its conserved first and last residue. The order of the fields is clone size, V gene, J gene, D gene, CDR3 protein, CDR3 DNA. D genes are given only for firm matches. Expanded clones are given a class, and other clones once, few, many or no size at all.

clone_size: many
v_call: TRBV12-3/TRBV12-4
j_call: TRBJ2-7
d_call: TRBD2
cdr3_aa: CASSLRLAGGYSDEQYF
cdr3_nt: TGTGCCAGCAGTTTACGGCTAGCGGGAGGGTATTCCGACGAGCAGTACTTC

clone_size: few
v_call: TRBV20-1
j_call: TRBJ2-7
d_call: TRBD2
cdr3_aa: CSVAGTSGRYEQYF
cdr3_nt: TGCAGTGTCGCCGGGACTAGCGGGAGGTACGAGCAGTACTTC

clone_size: .
v_call: TRBV4-1
j_call: TRBJ1-4
d_call: .
cdr3_aa: CASSQTLRNEKLFF
cdr3_nt: TGCGCCAGCAGCCAGACTCTTCGAAATGAAAAACTGTTTTTT

clone_size: many
v_call: TRBV7-9
j_call: TRBJ1-5
d_call: TRBD1
cdr3_aa: CASSLGTGDGNQPQHF
cdr3_nt: TGTGCCAGCAGCTTAGGGACAGGGGATGGCAATCAGCCCCAGCATTTT

clone_size: few
v_call: TRBV7-9
j_call: TRBJ1-1
d_call: .
cdr3_aa: CASSFNREAPEAFF
cdr3_nt: TGTGCCAGCAGCTTTAACAGGGAGGCCCCTGAAGCTTTCTTT

clone_size: many
v_call: TRBV7-9
j_call: TRBJ2-1
d_call: TRBD1
cdr3_aa: CASSQTGGISNEQFF
cdr3_nt: TGTGCCAGCAGCCAAACAGGGGGTATTTCCAATGAGCAGTTCTTC

clone_size: many
v_call: TRBV12-3/TRBV12-4
j_call: TRBJ2-7
d_call: .
cdr3_aa: CASSLSLPAYEQYF
cdr3_nt: TGTGCCAGCAGTTTAAGTCTACCAGCCTACGAGCAGTACTTC

clone_size: .
v_call: TRBV6-2/TRBV6-3
j_call: TRBJ1-1
d_call: .
cdr3_aa: CASSPAYSAEAFF
cdr3_nt: TGTGCCAGCAGTCCGGCATATTCGGCTGAAGCTTTCTTT

clone_size: many
v_call: TRBV28
j_call: TRBJ1-6
d_call: TRBD1
cdr3_aa: CASSSDPAGQGNSPLHF
cdr3_nt: TGTGCCAGCAGTTCTGATCCCGCGGGACAGGGGAATTCACCCCTCCACTTT

clone_size: .
v_call: TRBV13
j_call: TRBJ2-7
d_call: .
cdr3_aa: CASSANGSPYEQYF
cdr3_nt: TGTGCCAGCAGCGCGAACGGGAGTCCCTACGAGCAGTACTTC

clone_size: .
v_call: TRBV5-8
j_call: TRBJ2-1
d_call: TRBD2
cdr3_aa: CASSLGRTSSYEQFF
cdr3_nt: TGTGCCAGCAGCTTGGGTCGGACTAGTTCCTACGAGCAGTTCTTC

clone_size: many
v_call: TRBV9
j_call: TRBJ1-1
d_call: .
cdr3_aa: CASSVGQPLNTEAFF
cdr3_nt: TGTGCCAGCAGCGTAGGTCAGCCTCTGAACACTGAAGCTTTCTTT

clone_size: many
v_call: TRBV27
j_call: TRBJ2-7
d_call: .
cdr3_aa: CASRTGPSGEQYF
cdr3_nt: TGTGCCAGCAGAACAGGACCGTCGGGGGAGCAGTACTTC

clone_size: many
v_call: TRBV30
j_call: TRBJ1-4
d_call: TRBD1
cdr3_aa: CAWSTQGAANEKLFF
cdr3_nt: TGTGCCTGGAGTACCCAGGGGGCTGCTAATGAAAAACTGTTTTTT

clone_size: few
v_call: TRBV9
j_call: TRBJ1-4
d_call: TRBD1
cdr3_aa: CASAPTGAGREKLFF
cdr3_nt: TGTGCCAGCGCCCCTACAGGGGCCGGACGCGAAAAACTGTTTTTT

clone_size: .
v_call: TRBV7-8
j_call: TRBJ2-7
d_call: TRBD2
cdr3_aa: CASSFYTSGILSEQYF
cdr3_nt: TGTGCCAGCAGCTTCTACACTAGCGGGATACTTTCCGAGCAGTACTTC

clone_size: .
v_call: TRBV7-6
j_call: TRBJ2-3
d_call: TRBD2
cdr3_aa: CASRGTSGRATDTQYF
cdr3_nt: TGTGCCAGCAGGGGGACTAGCGGGAGAGCCACAGATACGCAGTATTTT

clone_size: many
v_call: TRBV28
j_call: TRBJ2-7
d_call: TRBD2
cdr3_aa: CASSPSGRATEQYF
cdr3_nt: TGTGCCAGCAGTCCCTCCGGGAGGGCCACCGAGCAGTACTTC

clone_size: many
v_call: TRBV5-6
j_call: TRBJ1-1
d_call: .
cdr3_aa: CASSPSGDYAEAFF
cdr3_nt: TGTGCCAGCAGCCCCTCAGGAGACTACGCTGAAGCTTTCTTT

clone_size: .
v_call: TRBV27
j_call: TRBJ2-7
d_call: TRBD1
cdr3_aa: CASSQEERTGRYEQYF
cdr3_nt: TGTGCCAGCAGTCAAGAAGAACGGACAGGGCGGTACGAGCAGTACTTC

clone_size: few
v_call: TRBV7-9
j_call: TRBJ2-7
d_call: TRBD2
cdr3_aa: CASSIRREPGLAGGLYEQYF
cdr3_nt: TGTGCCAGCAGCATACGACGGGAACCGGGACTAGCGGGAGGGCTGTACGAGCAGTACTTC

clone_size: many
v_call: TRBV6-1
j_call: TRBJ2-5
d_call: .
cdr3_aa: CASSYGFGGGETQYF
cdr3_nt: TGTGCCAGCAGTTACGGGTTTGGGGGAGGAGAGACCCAGTACTTC

clone_size: .
v_call: TRBV10-3
j_call: TRBJ2-3
d_call: TRBD1
cdr3_aa: CAINGQGVSDTQYF
cdr3_nt: TGTGCCATAAACGGACAGGGGGTTAGTGATACGCAGTATTTT

clone_size: many
v_call: TRBV15
j_call: TRBJ2-3
d_call: TRBD2
cdr3_aa: CATSRRVKREVRGTDTQYF
cdr3_nt: TGTGCCACCAGTAGAAGGGTAAAGCGGGAGGTGAGGGGCACAGATACGCAGTATTTT

clone_size: .
v_call: TRBV4-3
j_call: TRBJ2-7
d_call: .
cdr3_aa: CASSQYLFYEQYF
cdr3_nt: TGCGCCAGCAGCCAATATTTGTTCTACGAGCAGTACTTC

clone_size: .
v_call: TRBV6-5
j_call: TRBJ2-1
d_call: .
cdr3_aa: CASSYSGGPGNEQFF
cdr3_nt: TGTGCCAGCAGTTACTCAGGGGGTCCGGGCAATGAGCAGTTCTTC

clone_size: .
v_call: TRBV24-1
j_call: TRBJ2-5
d_call: TRBD2
cdr3_aa: CATSTSGRSETQYF
cdr3_nt: TGTGCCACCAGTACTAGCGGGAGATCTGAGACCCAGTACTTC

clone_size: few
v_call: TRBV28
j_call: TRBJ2-2
d_call: .
cdr3_aa: CASSLPVWGATDTGELFF
cdr3_nt: TGTGCCAGCAGTTTACCCGTGTGGGGGGCAACGGACACCGGGGAGCTGTTTTTT

clone_size: .
v_call: TRBV6-5
j_call: TRBJ1-4
d_call: .
cdr3_aa: CASSYSSVGGEKLFF
cdr3_nt: TGTGCCAGCAGTTACTCAAGCGTGGGGGGTGAAAAACTGTTTTTT

clone_size: many
v_call: TRBV5-1
j_call: TRBJ1-1
d_call: .
cdr3_aa: CASSLWGRWNTEAFF
cdr3_nt: TGCGCCAGCAGCTTGTGGGGACGGTGGAACACTGAAGCTTTCTTT

clone_size: .
v_call: TRBV4-3
j_call: TRBJ2-7
d_call: .
cdr3_aa: CASSQDRPVLSYEQYF
cdr3_nt: TGCGCCAGCAGCCAAGATCGTCCAGTCCTCTCCTACGAGCAGTACTTC

clone_size: many
v_call: TRBV6-2/TRBV6-3
j_call: TRBJ2-1
d_call: TRBD2
cdr3_aa: CASRLAGNNEQFF
cdr3_nt: TGTGCCAGCAGACTAGCGGGAAACAATGAGCAGTTCTTC

clone_size: .
v_call: TRBV6-1
j_call: TRBJ2-5
d_call: .
cdr3_aa: CASRIFGSGLETQYF
cdr3_nt: TGTGCCAGCAGAATCTTCGGGAGCGGGTTGGAGACCCAGTACTTC

clone_size: many
v_call: TRBV5-5
j_call: TRBJ1-1
d_call: .
cdr3_aa: CASSLETVTEAFF
cdr3_nt: TGTGCCAGCAGCTTGGAGACAGTCACTGAAGCTTTCTTT

clone_size: .
v_call: TRBV15
j_call: TRBJ2-1
d_call: .
cdr3_aa: CATSRDFPRNEQFF
cdr3_nt: TGTGCCACCAGCAGAGATTTTCCTCGGAATGAGCAGTTCTTC

clone_size: many
v_call: TRBV7-8
j_call: TRBJ1-6
d_call: .
cdr3_aa: CASSFQTPLTTLHF
cdr3_nt: TGTGCCAGCAGCTTCCAAACACCGCTCACAACCCTCCACTTT

clone_size: .
v_call: TRBV6-2/TRBV6-3
j_call: TRBJ1-6
d_call: .
cdr3_aa: CAGSYSGGGRSPLHF
cdr3_nt: TGTGCCGGCAGTTACTCGGGGGGAGGGCGATCACCCCTCCACTTT

clone_size: .
v_call: TRBV4-1
j_call: TRBJ2-2
d_call: TRBD1
cdr3_aa: CASSQGNERQGFFGELFF
cdr3_nt: TGCGCCAGCAGCCAAGGAAACGAGAGACAGGGGTTTTTCGGGGAGCTGTTTTTT

clone_size: many
v_call: TRBV28
j_call: TRBJ2-2
d_call: .
cdr3_aa: CASSGDGVNTGELFF
cdr3_nt: TGTGCCAGCAGTGGTGACGGCGTGAACACCGGGGAGCTGTTTTTT

clone_size: .
v_call: TRBV11-1
j_call: TRBJ2-1
d_call: TRBD1
cdr3_aa: CASSQVSSAGGSYNEQFF
cdr3_nt: TGTGCCAGCAGCCAAGTTAGCTCTGCAGGGGGCTCCTACAATGAGCAGTTCTTC

clone_size: many
v_call: TRBV12-3/TRBV12-4
j_call: TRBJ2-7
d_call: TRBD1
cdr3_aa: CASSGTGCEQYF
cdr3_nt: TGTGCCAGCAGCGGGACAGGGTGCGAGCAGTACTTC

clone_size: many
v_call: TRBV6-2/TRBV6-3
j_call: TRBJ2-7
d_call: .
cdr3_aa: CASSLAPPREDLTYEQYF
cdr3_nt: TGTGCCAGCAGTCTGGCCCCCCCGAGGGAGGATTTAACCTACGAGCAGTACTTC

clone_size: few
v_call: TRBV5-4
j_call: TRBJ2-2
d_call: .
cdr3_aa: CASRTQGLTGELFF
cdr3_nt: TGTGCCAGCAGGACCCAGGGACTCACCGGGGAGCTGTTTTTT

clone_size: many
v_call: TRBV4-1
j_call: TRBJ2-5
d_call: .
cdr3_aa: CASSQVGLGAETQYF
cdr3_nt: TGCGCCAGCAGCCAAGTCGGACTGGGGGCGGAGACCCAGTACTTC

clone_size: many
v_call: TRBV2
j_call: TRBJ2-3
d_call: TRBD2
cdr3_aa: CASSPPTGGPLDTQYF
cdr3_nt: TGTGCCAGCAGTCCCCCCACGGGAGGGCCCTTGGATACGCAGTATTTT

clone_size: many
v_call: TRBV7-6
j_call: TRBJ2-1
d_call: .
cdr3_aa: CASSWDGGRDEQFF
cdr3_nt: TGTGCCAGCAGCTGGGACGGGGGGCGCGATGAGCAGTTCTTC

clone_size: .
v_call: TRBV20-1
j_call: TRBJ2-7
d_call: .
cdr3_aa: CSARTTRPYEQYF
cdr3_nt: TGCAGTGCTAGAACCACCCGCCCCTACGAGCAGTACTTC

clone_size: many
v_call: TRBV11-2
j_call: TRBJ1-4
d_call: TRBD1
cdr3_aa: CASKGTGNEKLFF
cdr3_nt: TGTGCCAGCAAGGGGACAGGGAATGAAAAACTGTTTTTT

clone_size: many
v_call: TRBV12-5
j_call: TRBJ1-2
d_call: TRBD1
cdr3_aa: CASGTGANYGYTF
cdr3_nt: TGTGCCTCGGGGACAGGAGCCAACTATGGCTACACCTTC

clone_size: many
v_call: TRBV20-1
j_call: TRBJ1-1
d_call: .
cdr3_aa: CSLFRTVNTEAFF
cdr3_nt: TGCAGTCTCTTTCGGACGGTGAACACTGAAGCTTTCTTT

clone_size: few
v_call: TRBV7-9
j_call: TRBJ2-7
d_call: TRBD2
cdr3_aa: CASSLGGGEEQYF
cdr3_nt: TGTGCCAGCAGCTTGGGCGGGGGAGAGGAGCAGTACTTC

clone_size: few
v_call: TRBV20-1
j_call: TRBJ2-7
d_call: TRBD2
cdr3_aa: CSAINLAEEQYF
cdr3_nt: TGCAGTGCGATAAACCTAGCGGAAGAGCAGTACTTC

clone_size: many
v_call: TRBV3-1
j_call: TRBJ2-1
d_call: TRBD2
cdr3_aa: CASSQNLGTSGREREQFF
cdr3_nt: TGTGCCAGCAGCCAAAACTTAGGGACTAGCGGGAGAGAGAGGGAGCAGTTCTTC

clone_size: many
v_call: TRBV3-1
j_call: TRBJ2-7
d_call: TRBD2
cdr3_aa: CASSPLGSGPYEQYF
cdr3_nt: TGTGCCAGCAGCCCCTTAGGTAGCGGGCCCTACGAGCAGTACTTC

clone_size: many
v_call: TRBV20-1
j_call: TRBJ1-1
d_call: .
cdr3_aa: CSARGGGQQAFF
cdr3_nt: TGCAGTGCTAGAGGGGGAGGGCAGCAAGCTTTCTTT